Below, one T cell receptor beta chain is given with its context. This record belongs to a study of PD-1 blockade in classical Hodgkin lymphoma. Every patient was affected by relapse after autologous stem cell transplantation, while exposure to brentuximab vedotin was not uniform. Under best response, outcomes were complete response, partial response or progressive disease. Method: immunoSEQ multiplex PCR; TCRdb's copy keeps in-frame clones and lacks some. This table has over 15,000 clones, more than 75% appearing once. Germline CDR1 SGHAT, CDR2 FQDESV (reference sequence). This CDR3 is 17 amino acids long. With V trimmed by 5 bases and J by 1 base, 13 bases remained unmatched.

The receptor comes from a human donor with classical Hodgkin lymphoma. The chain is built from TRBV11-1 and TRBJ2-7; 8 nucleotides line up with TRBD1. Sequenced material: peripheral blood mononuclear cells (PBMCs), taken before the second cycle of nivolumab. DNA of the CDR3: TGTGCCAGCAGCCCCGGGGGAACAGGGGGTAATTCCTACGAGCAGTACTTC. Translated: CASSPGGTGGNSYEQYF.